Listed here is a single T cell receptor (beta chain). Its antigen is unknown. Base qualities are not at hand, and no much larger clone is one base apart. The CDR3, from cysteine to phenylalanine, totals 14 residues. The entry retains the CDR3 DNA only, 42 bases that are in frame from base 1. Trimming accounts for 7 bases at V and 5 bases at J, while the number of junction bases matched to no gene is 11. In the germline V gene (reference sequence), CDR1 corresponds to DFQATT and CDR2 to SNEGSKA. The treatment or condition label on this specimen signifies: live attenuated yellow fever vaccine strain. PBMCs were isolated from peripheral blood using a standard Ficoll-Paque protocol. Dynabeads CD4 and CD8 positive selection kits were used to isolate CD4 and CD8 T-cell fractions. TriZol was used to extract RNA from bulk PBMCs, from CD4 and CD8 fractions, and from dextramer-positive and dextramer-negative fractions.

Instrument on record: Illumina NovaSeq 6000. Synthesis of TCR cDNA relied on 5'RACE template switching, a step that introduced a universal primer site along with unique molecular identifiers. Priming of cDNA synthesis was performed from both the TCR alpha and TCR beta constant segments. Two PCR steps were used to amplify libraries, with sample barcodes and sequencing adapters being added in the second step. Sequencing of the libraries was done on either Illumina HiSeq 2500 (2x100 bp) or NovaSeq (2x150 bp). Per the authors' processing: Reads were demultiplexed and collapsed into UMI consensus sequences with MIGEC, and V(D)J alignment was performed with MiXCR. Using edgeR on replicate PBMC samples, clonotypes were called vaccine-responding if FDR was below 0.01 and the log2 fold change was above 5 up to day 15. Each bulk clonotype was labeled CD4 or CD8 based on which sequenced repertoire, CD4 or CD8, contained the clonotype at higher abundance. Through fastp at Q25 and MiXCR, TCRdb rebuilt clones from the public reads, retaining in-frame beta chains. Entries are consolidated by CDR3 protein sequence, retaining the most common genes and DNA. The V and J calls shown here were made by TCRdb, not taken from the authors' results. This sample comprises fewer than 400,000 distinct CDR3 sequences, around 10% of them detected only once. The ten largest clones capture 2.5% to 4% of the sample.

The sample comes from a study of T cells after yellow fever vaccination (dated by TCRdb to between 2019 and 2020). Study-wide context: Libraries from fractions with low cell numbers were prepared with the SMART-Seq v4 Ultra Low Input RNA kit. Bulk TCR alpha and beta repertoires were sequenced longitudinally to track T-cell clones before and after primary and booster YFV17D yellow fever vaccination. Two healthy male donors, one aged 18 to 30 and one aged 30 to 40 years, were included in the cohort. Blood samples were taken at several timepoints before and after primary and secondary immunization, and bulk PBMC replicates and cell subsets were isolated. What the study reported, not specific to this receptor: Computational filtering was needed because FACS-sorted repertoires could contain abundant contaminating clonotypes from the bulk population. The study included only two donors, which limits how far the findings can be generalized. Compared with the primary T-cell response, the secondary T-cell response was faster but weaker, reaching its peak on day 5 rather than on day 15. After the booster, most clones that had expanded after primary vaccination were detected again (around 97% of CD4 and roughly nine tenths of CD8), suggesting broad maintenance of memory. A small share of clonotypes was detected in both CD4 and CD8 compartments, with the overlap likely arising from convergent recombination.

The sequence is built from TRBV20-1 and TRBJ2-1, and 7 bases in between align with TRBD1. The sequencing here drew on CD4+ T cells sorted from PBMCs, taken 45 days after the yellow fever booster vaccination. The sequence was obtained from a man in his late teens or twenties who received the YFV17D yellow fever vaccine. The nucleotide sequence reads TGCAGTGACAGAAACCGGGACAGTAACAATGAGCAGTTCTTC. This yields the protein CSDRNRDSNNEQFF.